This T cell receptor beta chain was profiled in a study of blood T cell repertoires in COVID-19. About the study: Sources were T cells, B-cell-depleted T cells, or PBMCs; the material itself was cDNA or gDNA.

With 7 bases removed from V and 4 bases from J, the gap between germline ends came to 13 bases. CDR3 length: 13 residues. Germline assignment: CDR1 ENHRY and CDR2 SYGVKD. Some clones are missing from TCRdb's copy, which holds only in-frame ones; the method was immunoSEQ multiplex PCR. This sample has hundreds of thousands of clones, with 80% to 90% found just once. Participants came from about two dozen US areas, aged roughly 18 to 89 years. Researchers sorted participants into cohorts using their self-reported clinical history. The sequencing input was PBMCs or T cells enriched from blood (not recorded which). This chain uses TRBV10-3 with TRBJ1-1; D is possibly TRBD1 (5 bases). The receptor was derived from a woman aged 18-29 years who had recovered from COVID-19. DNA of the CDR3: TGTGCCATCAACCACGGGGGAGGCACTGAAGCTTTCTTT. Protein: CAINHGGGTEAFF.